This is a list of T cell receptor beta chains from one sample in a study of vaccination effects on CD4 cells after COVID-19. Method: immunoSEQ multiplex PCR; TCRdb's copy keeps in-frame clones and lacks some. The sample lists 55,000 or so clones, around 76% occurring once. For these receptors, no antigen is known. This material consisted of CD4+ T cells from PBMCs cultured with HIV peptides, taken before COVID-19 vaccination. The receptors shown here come from a human donor who had a prior SARS-CoV-2 infection. Each CDR3 is given with its conserved first and last residue. Fields, in order: J gene, D gene, clone size, V gene, CDR3 length, CDR3 protein, CDR3 DNA. A D gene is named only where the DNA matches it firmly. Expanded clones are given a class, and other clones once, few, many or no size at all.

j_gene: TRBJ1-2; d_gene: .; abundance: .; v_gene: TRBV5-5; len: 14; CDR3aa: CASSLGGSNYGYTF; CDR3nt: TGTGCCAGCAGCTTGGGCGGATCTAACTATGGCTACACCTTC
j_gene: TRBJ2-3; d_gene: .; abundance: .; v_gene: TRBV2; len: 15; CDR3aa: CASSAWFGQRDTQYF; CDR3nt: TGTGCCAGCAGTGCCTGGTTCGGTCAGAGAGATACGCAGTATTTT
j_gene: TRBJ1-5; d_gene: .; abundance: .; v_gene: TRBV28; len: 15; CDR3aa: CASNPLGWTNQPQHF; CDR3nt: TGTGCCAGCAATCCCCTGGGATGGACGAATCAGCCCCAGCATTTT
j_gene: TRBJ2-2; d_gene: TRBD1; abundance: .; v_gene: TRBV19; len: 15; CDR3aa: CASSSRDRGTGELFF; CDR3nt: TGTGCCAGTAGTAGCCGGGACAGGGGCACCGGGGAGCTGTTTTTT
j_gene: TRBJ1-5; d_gene: TRBD1; abundance: .; v_gene: TRBV18; len: 15; CDR3aa: CASSQGTASNQPQHF; CDR3nt: TGTGCCAGCTCACAAGGGACAGCTAGCAATCAGCCCCAGCATTTT
j_gene: TRBJ1-4; d_gene: .; abundance: .; v_gene: TRBV7-2; len: 15; CDR3aa: CASSLGAGANEKLFF; CDR3nt: TGTGCCAGCAGCTTAGGAGCGGGGGCTAATGAAAAACTGTTTTTT
j_gene: TRBJ1-6; d_gene: .; abundance: .; v_gene: TRBV15; len: 13; CDR3aa: CATSRALWSPLHF; CDR3nt: TGTGCCACCAGCAGAGCTCTGTGGTCACCCCTCCACTTT
j_gene: TRBJ2-7; d_gene: .; abundance: .; v_gene: TRBV9; len: 14; CDR3aa: CASSKGLISYEQYF; CDR3nt: TGTGCCAGCAGTAAGGGACTCATCTCCTACGAGCAGTACTTC
j_gene: TRBJ2-3; d_gene: TRBD2; abundance: .; v_gene: TRBV6-2/TRBV6-3; len: 16; CDR3aa: CASSYSTGGYTDTQYF; CDR3nt: TGTGCCAGCAGTTACTCTACGGGAGGGTATACAGATACGCAGTATTTT
j_gene: TRBJ1-1; d_gene: .; abundance: .; v_gene: TRBV7-2; len: 14; CDR3aa: CASTQRQGYTEAFF; CDR3nt: TGTGCCAGCACCCAAAGGCAGGGCTACACTGAAGCTTTCTTT
j_gene: TRBJ2-3; d_gene: .; abundance: .; v_gene: TRBV6-2/TRBV6-3; len: 14; CDR3aa: CASSYMGRTDTQYF; CDR3nt: TGTGCCAGCAGTTACATGGGGAGAACAGATACGCAGTATTTT
j_gene: TRBJ1-5; d_gene: .; abundance: .; v_gene: TRBV12-3/TRBV12-4; len: 12; CDR3aa: CASSDANQPQHF; CDR3nt: TGTGCCAGCAGTGACGCTAATCAGCCCCAGCATTTT
j_gene: TRBJ1-1; d_gene: .; abundance: few; v_gene: TRBV5-8; len: 14; CDR3aa: CASSLEQGNTEAFF; CDR3nt: TGTGCCAGCAGCTTGGAACAGGGGAACACTGAAGCTTTCTTT